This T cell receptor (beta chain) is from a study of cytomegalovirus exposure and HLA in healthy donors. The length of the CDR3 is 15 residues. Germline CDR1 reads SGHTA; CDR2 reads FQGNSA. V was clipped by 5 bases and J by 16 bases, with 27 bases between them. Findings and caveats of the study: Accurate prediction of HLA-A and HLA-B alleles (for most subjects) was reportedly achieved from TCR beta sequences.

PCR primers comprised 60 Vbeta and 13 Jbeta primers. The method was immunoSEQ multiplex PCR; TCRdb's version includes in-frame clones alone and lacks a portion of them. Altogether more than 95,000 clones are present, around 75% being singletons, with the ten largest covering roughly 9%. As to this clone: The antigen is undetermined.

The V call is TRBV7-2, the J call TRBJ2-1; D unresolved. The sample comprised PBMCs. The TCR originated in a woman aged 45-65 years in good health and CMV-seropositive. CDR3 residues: CASSPPLLPRSNAFF. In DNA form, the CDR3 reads TGTGCCAGCAGCCCCCCCCTGCTCCCGCGCTCCAATGCCTTCTTC.